This T cell receptor (beta chain) comes out of a study of molecular identifiers for immune sequencing clone quantification. Trimming at V came to 3 bases and at J to 1 base, leaving 12 bases not matched to a gene. CDR1 is SGHDN and CDR2 is FVKESK in the germline V gene. CDR3 length: 17 residues. MiXCR, run by TCRdb on the PCR reads, gives a single entry per CDR3 protein. The repertoire includes over 600,000 distinct CDR3 sequences, just under 20% of them detected once, and roughly 0.83% sits in the top ten. In this sample, this clonotype turned up a few times. This TCR was sampled from a human donor in good health. Some libraries in this study had Jurkat cell RNA spiked in. This sequence joins TRBV14 and TRBJ2-7; 7 nucleotides agree with TRBD1. Sequences were obtained from naive CD8+ T cells from blood, with Jurkat cell RNA spiked in. The subset: FACS-sorted CD8+CD4-CCR7+CD45RA+ naive T cells. CDR3: CASSQARVVGQSYEQYF. In DNA form, the CDR3 reads TGTGCCAGCAGCCAGGCGCGGGTTGTGGGACAGTCCTACGAGCAGTACTTC.